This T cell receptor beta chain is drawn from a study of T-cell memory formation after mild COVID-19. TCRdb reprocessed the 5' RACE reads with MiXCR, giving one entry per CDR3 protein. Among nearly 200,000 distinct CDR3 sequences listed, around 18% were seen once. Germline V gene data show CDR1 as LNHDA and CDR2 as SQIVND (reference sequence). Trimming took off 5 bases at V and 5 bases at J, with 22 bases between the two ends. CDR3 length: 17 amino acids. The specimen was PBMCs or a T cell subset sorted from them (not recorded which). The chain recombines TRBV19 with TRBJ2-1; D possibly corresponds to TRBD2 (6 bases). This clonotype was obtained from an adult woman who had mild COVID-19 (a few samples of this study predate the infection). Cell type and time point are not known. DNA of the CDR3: TGTGCCAGTAGTCCTCGACCAGCGGGTGCCGGGGACAATGAGCAGTTCTTC. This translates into CASSPRPAGAGDNEQFF.